The entry below describes one TCR beta chain. Germline CDR1 reads LNHDA; CDR2 reads SQIVND (reference sequence). Deletions cut 5 bases from V and 0 bases from J, with 14 bases between. There are 15 residues in the CDR3. The assay was immunoSEQ multiplex PCR, and TCRdb's table has in-frame clones only and misses some. The data show 100,000 or so clones, around nine tenths seen once. The sample comes from a study of T cell changes during pregnancy in multiple sclerosis. This chain joins TRBV19 and TRBJ2-7, with D perhaps matching TRBD1 (5 bases). Sequences were derived from peripheral blood, sampled in the second trimester of pregnancy. The clonotype comes from a female donor with multiple sclerosis, enrolled in a pregnancy study. In nucleotides, the CDR3 is TGTGCCAGTAGTGACCTAACGGACACCTCCTACGAGCAGTACTTC. Translated: CASSDLTDTSYEQYF.